This T cell receptor beta chain was captured by sequencing in a study of identical twins. Regarding this clonotype: The target antigen is unknown.

The CDR3 consists of 17 residues. The junction had 6 bases not matched to a gene; V was cut back by 1 base and J by 3 bases. Germline lookup yields CDR1 SGHTA and CDR2 FQGTGA. Findings and limits, study-wide: Alpha sequences out of frame and shared by twins had excess low generation probability. Abundant beta clonotypes from cord blood bore fewer insertions; memory repertoires lacked this pattern.

MiXCR, run by TCRdb on the 5' RACE reads, gives a single entry per CDR3 protein. Of approximately 550,000 distinct CDR3 sequences in the sample, 20% to 25% were seen once. This sample was also put to use in a study of yellow fever vaccine responses in identical twins.

This clonotype originated in a woman in her late teens or twenties in good health. V usage is TRBV7-3 and J usage is TRBJ2-1; 10 bases are a match to TRBD2. Input material: CD4+ T cells sorted from blood. The CDR3 nucleotides read TGTGCCAGCAGCTTAATTGGGGTAGCGGGAGGCTACAATGAGCAGTTCTTC. Its translation: CASSLIGVAGGYNEQFF.